This T cell receptor beta chain was identified during a study of T cell responses to AZD1222 COVID-19 vaccine. Study-wide background: Timing groups of about 4 and about 12 weeks for second doses were pooled. Study conclusions and caveats: Spike-spanning, vaccine-associated CD4 TCRs were dominant at 160-218 and 743-854.

Germline V gene lookup returns CDR1 SGHDT and CDR2 YYEEEE. The CDR3 covers 16 residues. V lost 2 bases and J lost 6; bases outside the gene matches: 4. Profiling relied on immunoSEQ multiplex PCR, and the TCRdb table lists in-frame clones only, not all of them. The repertoire holds 150,000 or so clones, with less than 95% as singletons. This clone showed up just a few times. What it binds is unknown. The source material was peripheral blood, sampled on day 0 of AZD1222 vaccination. This sequence was found in an adult in good health. The chain couples TRBV5-6 to TRBJ2-1; TRBD2 agrees at 14 bases. The CDR3 is CASSFRGTSGSNEQFF. The CDR3 DNA follows: TGTGCCAGCAGCTTCCGTGGGACTAGCGGGAGCAATGAGCAGTTCTTC.